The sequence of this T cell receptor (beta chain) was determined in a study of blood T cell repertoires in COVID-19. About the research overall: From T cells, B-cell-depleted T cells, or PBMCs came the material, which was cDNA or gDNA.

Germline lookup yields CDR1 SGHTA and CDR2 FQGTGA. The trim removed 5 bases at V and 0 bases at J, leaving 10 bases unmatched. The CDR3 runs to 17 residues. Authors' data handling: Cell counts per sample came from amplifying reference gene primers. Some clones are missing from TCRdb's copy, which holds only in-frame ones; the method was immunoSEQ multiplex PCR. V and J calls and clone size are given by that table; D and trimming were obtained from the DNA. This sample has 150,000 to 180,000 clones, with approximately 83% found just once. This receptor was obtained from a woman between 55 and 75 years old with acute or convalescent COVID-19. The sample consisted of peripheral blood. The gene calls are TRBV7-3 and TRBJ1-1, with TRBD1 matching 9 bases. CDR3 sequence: CASSLVPGTGLNTEAFF. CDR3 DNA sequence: TGTGCCAGCAGCCTGGTACCTGGGACAGGGCTGAACACTGAAGCTTTCTTT.